This T cell receptor (beta chain) is from a study of post-analysis software for immune sequencing data (dated by TCRdb to between 2015 and 2016). For the study in its entirety: Disease courses on record covered relapsing-remitting, secondary progressive and progressive-relapsing multiple sclerosis, though some patients had no subtype annotation. A subset of samples was prepared in parallel using single-end sample barcoding, then pooled and co-amplified after Illumina adapter ligation. Patient repertoires were compared against around twelve previously published healthy control repertoires from donors aged about 6 to 28 years.

Study-wide findings and limitations: Significantly lower normalized Chao1 diversity was found in multiple sclerosis patients than in controls, suggesting substantial peripheral T-cell clonal expansion. The control group was slightly older than the multiple sclerosis patient group. Patients showed significantly higher frequencies than controls for a handful of TRBV segments, among them TRBV5-6, TRBV5-1 and TRBV20-1. Strong co-clustering of samples prepared in the same batch was shown by direct clustering with F measure, prompting a batch-effect correction.

The CDR3 sequence holds 14 residues, the cysteine and phenylalanine included. Only CDR3 DNA remains: 42 bases, in frame from the first base. V is clipped by 0 bases and J by 2 bases, and the sequence between their germline boundaries is 11 bases long. CDR1 and CDR2, looked up from the germline V gene (reference sequence), are DFQATT and SNEGSKA. TCR beta repertoires were profiled from peripheral blood of 13 young patients with multiple sclerosis to demonstrate the VDJtools post-analysis software. The patients with multiple sclerosis were children and adolescents between about 6 and 15 years of age. Libraries were constructed by PCR. Sequencing took place on an Illumina HiSeq 2500. To reduce PCR and sequencing biases, unique molecular identifiers were built into the TCR beta cDNA libraries. Approximately 500,000 cDNA molecules were obtained per 1 to 10 million input T cells, so each molecule approximated one T cell. The patient libraries were prepared and sequenced with the same protocol used for the earlier healthy control dataset. Within a given batch, samples were prepared together, multiplexed and sequenced on the same HiSeq lane. The published analysis was carried out like this. MIGEC handled the raw barcoded reads, throwing out single-read molecular identifier groups before consensus assembly and CDR3 extraction. VDJtools was used for post-analysis of the clonotype tables, with diversity normalized by down-sampling every dataset to the smallest sample size. In repertoire overlap clustering, CDR3 amino acid sequences, but not nucleotide sequences, were matched to correct batch-related cross-sample contamination. TCRdb took the public reads, trimmed them with fastp at Q25, ran MiXCR for clone calling and kept in-frame beta chains. Rows are unified per CDR3 protein, each entry keeping the most common DNA and genes. TCRdb assigned the V and J calls; the authors' analysis was not used. Recorded for this sample are 820,000 or so distinct CDR3 sequences; about 50% of them occurred a single time. Of the sample, about 4.5% is held by the ten largest clones.

This clonotype showed up just a few times. Its recognized antigen is unknown. Per-nucleotide qualities are absent, and no much larger clonotype sits a single base away. This receptor was obtained from a girl aged 10-17 years with multiple sclerosis. The sequenced sample consisted of blood. The V and J genes are TRBV20-1 and TRBJ2-7; TRBD2 is perhaps the D gene, given 6 matching bases. Read as DNA, the sequence is TGCAGTGCTAGAGAGCACGGGGGAACCTACGAGCAGTACTTC. Its amino acids are CSAREHGGTYEQYF.